The 9 T cell receptor beta chains below all came from one sample that was sequenced in a study of T cell responses to AZD1222 COVID-19 vaccine. TCRdb's copy holds only in-frame clones and misses some; the assay was immunoSEQ multiplex PCR. The sample consists of fewer than 120,000 clones, about 95% of them appearing once. The specimen comprised peripheral blood, sampled 28 days after the second AZD1222 dose. These receptors were collected from an adult who received the AZD1222 COVID-19 vaccine.

The V gene is TRBV4-1, the J gene TRBJ1-2; D is unclear. This CDR3 has 15 amino acids. Per germline, CDR1 MGHRA and CDR2 YSYEKL. Trimming pared 0 bases from V and 4 bases from J, leaving 12 bases between. CDR3 coding DNA: TGCGCCAGCAGCCAAGATGTGCAGGCCGGCTATGGCTACACCTTC. It encodes CASSQDVQAGYGYTF.

The rearrangement joins TRBV30 to TRBJ1-6, with 7 bases fitting TRBD1. Germline CDR1 reads GTSNPN; CDR2 reads SVGIG (reference sequence). There are 15 residues in the CDR3. Trimming removed 4 bases from V and 10 bases from J; junction bases left unmatched: 13. The DNA of the CDR3 is TGTGCCTGGACCTTAGTTACAGGGGCCTTCTCACCCCTCCACTTT. Translating gives CAWTLVTGAFSPLHF.

This chain connects TRBV20-1 to TRBJ2-5; the match to TRBD2 covers 7 bases. J was trimmed by 2 bases and V by 3 bases; bases with no gene match: 6. Germline values: CDR1 DFQATT, CDR2 SNEGSKA (reference sequence). This CDR3 is 14 amino acids long. CDR3 sequence (DNA): TGCAGTGCTAGTAGACCGGGACTACAAGAGACCCAGTACTTC. Its protein is CSASRPGLQETQYF.

The chain carries TRBV6-5 and TRBJ1-1; D perhaps matches TRBD1 (5 bases). Germline V gene data show CDR1 as MNHEY and CDR2 as SVGAGI. The CDR3 is made up of 15 amino acids. V shed 0 bases and J shed 3 bases, with 11 bases lying between them. The CDR3: CASSYSPGVYTEAFF. CDR3 nucleotide sequence: TGTGCCAGCAGTTACTCCCCGGGGGTTTACACTGAAGCTTTCTTT.

This rearrangement joins TRBV11-2 to TRBJ2-7; no definite D call. Germline CDR1 is SGHAT and CDR2 is FQNNGV. The CDR3 runs 15 residues. V lost 5 bases to trimming and J lost 4 bases, with 18 bases between them. CDR3 sequence: CASSPSTGPLYEQYF. The CDR3 nucleotides read TGTGCCAGCAGCCCCTCCACCGGCCCCTTATACGAGCAGTACTTC.

This rearrangement joins TRBV3-1 (or the pseudogene TRBV3-2) to TRBJ1-1; unclear D gene. Germline V gene data show CDR1 as LGHDT and CDR2 as YNNKEL (reference sequence). V shed 1 base and J shed 0 bases, with 3 bases lying between them. The CDR3 covers 13 residues. The chain's CDR3 is CASSQVVNTEAFF. The CDR3 DNA reads as TGTGCCAGCAGCCAAGTGGTGAACACTGAAGCTTTCTTT.

The rearrangement joins TRBV7-9 to TRBJ2-7; 11 bases agree with TRBD2. CDR3 length: 14 residues. The V gene's germline CDR1 is SEHNR and CDR2 FQNEAQ (reference sequence). V gave up 4 bases and J gave up 3 bases; unmatched junction bases: 2. CDR3 bases: TGTGCCAGCAGCTGGGGACTAGCGGACTACGAGCAGTACTTC. This gives the protein CASSWGLADYEQYF.

The V call is TRBV18, the J call TRBJ1-3; D gene ambiguous. The germline V gene encodes CDR1 KGHSH and CDR2 LQKENI. The CDR3 length is 17 residues. The V end was cut by 3 bases, the J end by 0 bases, with 15 bases between. CDR3 DNA: TGTGCCAGCTCACCCCTCCCGGAGGCGCTCTCTGGAAACACCATATATTTT. This gives the protein CASSPLPEALSGNTIYF.

The rearrangement joins TRBV7-6 to TRBJ2-1; D is undetermined. Germline V gene lookup returns CDR1 SGHVS and CDR2 FNYEAQ. Trimming took 4 bases from V and 7 from J, leaving 14 bases between them. The CDR3 loop spans 14 amino acids. The CDR3 region has the DNA TGTGCCAGCAGCTCCGGAACCGTAAGGAATGAGCAGTTCTTC. Its protein product is CASSSGTVRNEQFF.